This is a list of T cell receptor beta chains from one sample in a study of shared clonotypes between healthy human individuals. The protocol was immunoSEQ multiplex PCR, while the TCRdb copy is restricted to in-frame clones and leaves out a portion. The sample carries 760,000 or so clones, just over 95% recorded once. The sample consisted of naive CD8+ T cells sorted from blood. The receptor set was obtained from a man aged 25-45 years in good health. CDR3s include the opening cysteine and the closing phenylalanine or tryptophan. D genes are given only for firm matches.

TRBJ2-3	TRBV7-6	TRBD1	TGTGCCAGCAGCCACCGGGACAGGAGCACAGATACGCAGTATTTT	CASSHRDRSTDTQYF
TRBJ2-5	TRBV19	TRBD1	TGTGCCAGTAGTCCCGCTCACCGGACAGGTGGAGATCAGTACTTC	CASSPAHRTGGDQYF
TRBJ1-5	TRBV19	TRBD1	TGTGCCAGTAGTATAGTAGACAGGGATCAGCCCCAGCATTTT	CASSIVDRDQPQHF
TRBJ1-3	TRBV28	NA	TGTGCCAGCAGTTGGATCGAGGGACTCTCTGGAAACACCATATATTTT	CASSWIEGLSGNTIYF
TRBJ2-2	TRBV28	NA	TGTGCCAGCAGTTTTCCCCGACGAGGATCGAACACCGGGGAGCTGTTTTTT	CASSFPRRGSNTGELFF
TRBJ2-7	TRBV7-9	NA	TGTGCCAGCAGCCCACTCATTACCGGAGGGCAGAACGAGCAGTACTTC	CASSPLITGGQNEQYF
TRBJ2-7	TRBV7-9	NA	TGTGCCAGCAGCTTAGGAGTCAGCCTCGCTGAGGAGCAGTACTTC	CASSLGVSLAEEQYF
TRBJ2-1	TRBV7-9	TRBD2	TGTGCCAGCACTCCCCCCGGGGGGAATGAGCAGTTCTTC	CASTPPGGNEQFF
TRBJ2-2	TRBV9	TRBD1	TGTGCCAGCAGCCGGACAGGGTCCGCCGGGGAGCTGTTTTTT	CASSRTGSAGELFF
TRBJ2-7	TRBV6-5	NA	TGTGCCAGCAGTTACTCGAGGGACCACGAGCAGTACTTC	CASSYSRDHEQYF
TRBJ2-1	TRBV9	TRBD2	TGTGCCAGCAGCGTAGCTAGCGGGAGGGGCAATGAGCAGTTCTTC	CASSVASGRGNEQFF